This is a list of T cell receptor beta chains from one sample in a study of CD8+ T cells in alopecia areata. The data were produced by immunoSEQ multiplex PCR, yet TCRdb's version contains in-frame clones alone and is incomplete. The table lists about 250,000 clones, roughly 60% of them singletons. This specimen consisted of CD4+ T cells sorted from blood, obtained at week 52, from a patient treated with tofacitinib. These receptors came from a human donor with alopecia areata. The CDR3 runs from the conserved cysteine through the conserved F or W. D genes are given only for firm matches. Where a row states a size, it is once, few, many or the class of an expanded clone; other rows omit it.

clone size | D gene | J gene | V gene | CDR3 DNA | CDR3 protein
few | . | TRBJ1-2 | TRBV5-1 | TGCGCCAGCAGCGCCGATAACAGGGAGCATGGCTACACCTTC | CASSADNREHGYTF
. | . | TRBJ2-7 | TRBV5-1 | TGCGCCAGCAGCTTGCCGAACTCCTACGAGCAGTACTTC | CASSLPNSYEQYF
. | . | TRBJ1-6 | TRBV5-1 | TGCGCCAGCAGTTTCGACGGGCGAGGGAATTCACCCCTCCACTTT | CASSFDGRGNSPLHF
many | . | TRBJ1-2 | TRBV4-2 | TGTGCCAGCAGCCAATTACAGTCACATGGCTACACCTTC | CASSQLQSHGYTF
once | . | TRBJ2-2 | TRBV9 | TGTGCCAGCAGCCACAGGGCCCCGCGGTACACCGGGGAGCTGTTTTTT | CASSHRAPRYTGELFF
. | TRBD2 | TRBJ2-3 | TRBV29-1 | TGCAGCGCTCCAGCGGGGAACACAGATACGCAGTATTTT | CSAPAGNTDTQYF
few | . | TRBJ2-5 | TRBV6-5 | TGTGCCAGCAGCTTTAGGGGCGCTGGGACCCAGTACTTC | CASSFRGAGTQYF
few | TRBD1 | TRBJ2-7 | TRBV5-1 | TGCGCCAGCAGACCAGGGGGTTTTGAGTACGAGCAGTACTTC | CASRPGGFEYEQYF
few | . | TRBJ2-4 | TRBV15 | TGTGCCACCGACAACGGCGGTATCCGTGGTGGAAACATTCAGTACTTC | CATDNGGIRGGNIQYF
. | TRBD1 | TRBJ1-2 | TRBV30 | TGTGCCTGGAGTCGTGGGACAGACCGGCAGGGTGGTGGCTACACCTTC | CAWSRGTDRQGGGYTF
once | . | TRBJ1-2 | TRBV11-2 | TGTGCCAGCAACTCAGTTACGGATTATGGCTACACCTTC | CASNSVTDYGYTF
once | . | TRBJ1-6 | TRBV2 | TGTGCCAGCAGCGAAGACCCAAGCAATTCACCCCTCCACTTT | CASSEDPSNSPLHF
few | . | TRBJ1-1 | TRBV29-1 | TGCAGCGTTGAGCAGGGGCGGACGCGAGCTTTCTTT | CSVEQGRTRAFF
. | TRBD2 | TRBJ2-1 | TRBV6-1 | TGTGCCAGCAGTGAGGCTAGCGGGGGCCTCAATGAGCAGTTCTTC | CASSEASGGLNEQFF
. | . | TRBJ1-3 | TRBV30 | TGTGCCTGGAGTGTACAATGGGGTCGGCCGGGAAACACCATATATTTT | CAWSVQWGRPGNTIYF
few | TRBD1 | TRBJ2-5 | TRBV6-1 | TGTGCCAGCAGTGTCACACCGGGACAGGGCGAGGAGTACCAAGAGACCCAGTACTTC | CASSVTPGQGEEYQETQYF
few | . | TRBJ1-2 | TRBV4-2 | TGTGCCAGCAGCCAAGAGTATAGTCGTGGCTACACCTTC | CASSQEYSRGYTF
few | . | TRBJ2-7 | TRBV6-5 | TGTGCCAGCATCTCCGGGATAGAGCAGTACTTC | CASISGIEQYF
. | . | TRBJ1-5 | TRBV5-1 | TGCGCCAGCAGCCCCTCGGCGGGGGTCCAGCCCCAGCATTTT | CASSPSAGVQPQHF
. | . | TRBJ2-7 | TRBV7-8 | TGTGCCAGCAGCTTAGAGGGACCAACGGGATACGAGCAGTACTTC | CASSLEGPTGYEQYF
. | . | TRBJ2-5 | TRBV7-3 | TGTGCCAGCAGCTTAAGTAACGGAGAGACCCAGTACTTC | CASSLSNGETQYF
few | TRBD1 | TRBJ1-2 | TRBV30 | TGTGCCTGGAGTTTGGGACAGGCGGCCTATGGCTACACCTTC | CAWSLGQAAYGYTF
. | . | TRBJ2-1 | TRBV2 | TGTGCCAGCAGTCCGGGGGTTCCCTACAATGAGCAGTTCTTC | CASSPGVPYNEQFF
. | . | TRBJ2-1 | TRBV6-5 | TGTGCCAGCAGTGGCTCTGTCGACAATGAGCAGTTCTTC | CASSGSVDNEQFF
few | . | TRBJ2-3 | TRBV29-1 | TGCAGCGTGAAAAGGGTCGGGCCCTCGGTCACGCAGTATTTT | CSVKRVGPSVTQYF
. | . | TRBJ1-1 | TRBV7-8 | TGTGCCAGCAGCTTATCGGGGGCCACTGAAGCTTTCTTT | CASSLSGATEAFF